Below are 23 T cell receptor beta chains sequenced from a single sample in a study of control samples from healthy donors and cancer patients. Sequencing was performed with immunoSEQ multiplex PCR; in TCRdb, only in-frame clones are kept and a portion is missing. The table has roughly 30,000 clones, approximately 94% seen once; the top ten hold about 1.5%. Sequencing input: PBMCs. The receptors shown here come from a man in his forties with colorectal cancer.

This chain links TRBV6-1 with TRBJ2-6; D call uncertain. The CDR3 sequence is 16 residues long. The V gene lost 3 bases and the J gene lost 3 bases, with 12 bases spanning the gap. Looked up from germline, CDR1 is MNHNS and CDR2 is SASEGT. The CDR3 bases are TGTGCCAGCAGTGAGAACCAGGCTTATGGGGCCAACGTCCTGACTTTC. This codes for CASSENQAYGANVLTF.

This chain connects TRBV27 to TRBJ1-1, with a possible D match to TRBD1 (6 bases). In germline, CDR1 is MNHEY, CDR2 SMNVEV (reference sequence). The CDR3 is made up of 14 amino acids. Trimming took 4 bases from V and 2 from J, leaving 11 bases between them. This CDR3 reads CASSSLGGNTEAFF. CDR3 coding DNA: TGTGCCAGCAGTTCCTTAGGGGGAAACACTGAAGCTTTCTTT.

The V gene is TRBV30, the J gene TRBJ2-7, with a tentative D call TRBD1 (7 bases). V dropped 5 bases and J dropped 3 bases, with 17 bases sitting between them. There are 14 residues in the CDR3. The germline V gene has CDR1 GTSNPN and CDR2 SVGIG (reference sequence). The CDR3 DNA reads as TGTGCCTGGGGAGGACTACAGGGGAACTACGAGCAGTACTTC. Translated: CAWGGLQGNYEQYF.

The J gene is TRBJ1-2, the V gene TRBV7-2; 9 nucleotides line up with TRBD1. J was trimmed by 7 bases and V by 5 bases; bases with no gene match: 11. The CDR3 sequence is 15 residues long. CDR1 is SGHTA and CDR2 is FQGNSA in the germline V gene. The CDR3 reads CASSLGQGFFGGYTF. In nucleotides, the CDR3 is TGTGCCAGCAGCCTAGGACAGGGGTTCTTTGGTGGCTACACCTTC. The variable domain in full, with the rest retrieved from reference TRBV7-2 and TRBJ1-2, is GAGVSQSPSNKVTEKGKDVELRCDPISGHTALYWYRQSLGQGLEFLIYFQGNSAPDKSGLPSDRFSAERTGGSVSTLTIQRTQQEDSAVYLCASSLGQGFFGGYTFGSGTRLTVV.

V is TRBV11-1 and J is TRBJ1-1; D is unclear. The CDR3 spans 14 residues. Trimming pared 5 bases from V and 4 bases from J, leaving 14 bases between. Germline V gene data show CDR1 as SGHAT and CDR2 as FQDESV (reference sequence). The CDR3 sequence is CASSARVGRTEAFF. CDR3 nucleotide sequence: TGTGCCAGCAGCGCGAGAGTCGGACGCACTGAAGCTTTCTTT.

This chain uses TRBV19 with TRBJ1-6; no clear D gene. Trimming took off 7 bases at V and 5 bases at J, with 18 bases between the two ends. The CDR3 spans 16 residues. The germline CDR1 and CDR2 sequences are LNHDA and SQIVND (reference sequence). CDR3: CASMRRGRGDNSPLHF. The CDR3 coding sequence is TGTGCCAGTATGCGGCGCGGACGTGGGGATAATTCACCCCTCCACTTT.

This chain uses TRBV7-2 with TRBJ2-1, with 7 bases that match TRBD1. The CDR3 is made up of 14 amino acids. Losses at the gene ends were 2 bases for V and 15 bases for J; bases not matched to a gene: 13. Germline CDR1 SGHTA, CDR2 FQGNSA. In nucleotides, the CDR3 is TGTGCCAGCAGCTTATGGGACAGCACCCATAGACCGTTCTTC. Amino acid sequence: CASSLWDSTHRPFF.

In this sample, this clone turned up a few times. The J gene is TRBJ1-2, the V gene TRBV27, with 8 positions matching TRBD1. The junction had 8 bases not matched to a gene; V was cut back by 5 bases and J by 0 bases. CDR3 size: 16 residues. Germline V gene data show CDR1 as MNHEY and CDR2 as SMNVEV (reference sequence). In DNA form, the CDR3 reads TGTGCCAGCAGTCCCGGACAGGGACCTTCTAACTATGGCTACACCTTC. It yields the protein CASSPGQGPSNYGYTF.

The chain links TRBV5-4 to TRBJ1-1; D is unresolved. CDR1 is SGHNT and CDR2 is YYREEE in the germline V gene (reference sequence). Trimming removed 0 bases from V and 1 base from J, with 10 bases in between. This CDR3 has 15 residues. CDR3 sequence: CASSLGGRWNTEAFF. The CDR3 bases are TGTGCCAGCAGCTTGGGAGGAAGGTGGAACACTGAAGCTTTCTTT.

The chain's CDR3 is CASSRQSRQETQYF. As DNA, the CDR3 is TGTGCCAGCAGCCGACAGAGCCGTCAAGAGACCCAGTACTTC. The chain has TRBV2 and TRBJ2-5, with TRBD1 as a possible D gene (5 bases). V was pared by 6 bases and J by 2 bases, with 13 bases between. The CDR3 sequence is 14 residues long. Germline V gives CDR1 SNHLY, CDR2 FYNNEI.

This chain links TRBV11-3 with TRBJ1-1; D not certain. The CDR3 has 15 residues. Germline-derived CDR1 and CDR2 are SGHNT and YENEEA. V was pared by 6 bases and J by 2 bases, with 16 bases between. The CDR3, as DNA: TGTGCCAGCAGGAGCTCCAGGAACGGTAACACTGAAGCTTTCTTT. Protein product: CASRSSRNGNTEAFF. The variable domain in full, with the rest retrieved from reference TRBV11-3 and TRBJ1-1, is EAGVVQSPRYKIIEKKQPVAFWCNPISGHNTLYWYLQNLGQGPELLIRYENEEAVDDSQLPKDRFSAERLKGVDSTLKIQPAELGDSAVYLCASRSSRNGNTEAFFGQGTRLTVV.

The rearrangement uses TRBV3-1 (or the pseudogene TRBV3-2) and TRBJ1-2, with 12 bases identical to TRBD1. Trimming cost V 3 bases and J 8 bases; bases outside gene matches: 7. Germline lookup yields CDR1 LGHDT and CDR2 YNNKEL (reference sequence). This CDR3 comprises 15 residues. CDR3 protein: CASSHQGQGARGYTF. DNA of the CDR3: TGTGCCAGCAGCCACCAGGGACAGGGGGCGCGCGGCTACACCTTC.

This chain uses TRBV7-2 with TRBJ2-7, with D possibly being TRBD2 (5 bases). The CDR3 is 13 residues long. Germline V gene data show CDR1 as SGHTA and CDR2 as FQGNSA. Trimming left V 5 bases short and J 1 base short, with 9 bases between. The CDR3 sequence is CASSLGLSYEQYF. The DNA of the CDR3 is TGTGCCAGCAGCCTCGGACTGTCCTACGAGCAGTACTTC.

The CDR3 bases are TGTGCCACCGCGGCGTACTCCTACAATGAGCAGTTCTTC. This encodes CATAAYSYNEQFF. The rearrangement links TRBV12-3 or TRBV12-4 to TRBJ2-1; no firm D call. The CDR3 consists of 13 residues. V was shortened by 10 bases and J by 0 bases, with 10 bases between the two germline ends.

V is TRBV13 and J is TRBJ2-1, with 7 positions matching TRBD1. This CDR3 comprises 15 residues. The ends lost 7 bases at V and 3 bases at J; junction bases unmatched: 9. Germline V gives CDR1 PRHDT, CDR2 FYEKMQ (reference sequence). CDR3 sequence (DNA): TGTGCCAGCACCCTTAACAGGGGAAACTACAATGAGCAGTTCTTC. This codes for CASTLNRGNYNEQFF.

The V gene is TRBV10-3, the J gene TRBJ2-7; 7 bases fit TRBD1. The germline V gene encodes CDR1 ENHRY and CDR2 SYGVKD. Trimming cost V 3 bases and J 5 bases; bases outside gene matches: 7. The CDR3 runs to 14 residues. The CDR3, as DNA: TGTGCCATCAGTGATTTCAGACAGGGAGACGAGCAGTACTTC. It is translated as CAISDFRQGDEQYF.

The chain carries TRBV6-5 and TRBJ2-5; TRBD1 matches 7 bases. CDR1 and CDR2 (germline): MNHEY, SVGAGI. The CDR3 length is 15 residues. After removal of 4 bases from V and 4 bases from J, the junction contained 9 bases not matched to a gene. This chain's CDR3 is CASSSPRGGIETQYF. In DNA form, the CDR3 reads TGTGCCAGCAGTTCCCCTAGAGGGGGCATAGAGACCCAGTACTTC.

The CDR3 sequence: CASSGQSTDTQYF. The CDR3 DNA follows: TGTGCCAGTAGCGGACAGTCCACAGATACGCAGTATTTT. The rearrangement links TRBV19 to TRBJ2-3; tentatively, D is TRBD1 (6 bases). From germline, CDR1 is LNHDA and CDR2 SQIVND (reference sequence). The CDR3 runs to 13 residues. The ends were cut back, 6 bases at V and 2 bases at J, with 9 bases in the middle.

The CDR3 sequence is CASSLTSINEQFF. The DNA for the CDR3 is TGTGCCAGCAGCCTGACTAGCATCAATGAGCAGTTCTTC. The chain combines TRBV3-1 (or the pseudogene TRBV3-2) with TRBJ2-1; 7 positions agree with TRBD2. Germline trimming cut 4 bases from V and 6 bases from J; bases unmatched to any gene: 3. Germline V gene sequence: CDR1 LGHDT, CDR2 YNNKEL (reference sequence). The CDR3 runs to 13 residues.

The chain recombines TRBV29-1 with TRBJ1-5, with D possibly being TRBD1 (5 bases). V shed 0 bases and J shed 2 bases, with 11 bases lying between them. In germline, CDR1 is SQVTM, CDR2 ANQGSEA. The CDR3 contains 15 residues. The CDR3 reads CSVEDQGIGNQPQHF. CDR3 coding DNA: TGCAGCGTTGAAGACCAGGGAATCGGCAATCAGCCCCAGCATTTT.

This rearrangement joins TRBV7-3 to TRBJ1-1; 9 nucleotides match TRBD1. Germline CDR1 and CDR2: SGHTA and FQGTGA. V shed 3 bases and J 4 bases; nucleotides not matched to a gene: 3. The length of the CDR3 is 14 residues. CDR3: CASSFATGGTEAFF. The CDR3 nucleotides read TGTGCCAGCAGCTTCGCGACAGGGGGCACTGAAGCTTTCTTT.

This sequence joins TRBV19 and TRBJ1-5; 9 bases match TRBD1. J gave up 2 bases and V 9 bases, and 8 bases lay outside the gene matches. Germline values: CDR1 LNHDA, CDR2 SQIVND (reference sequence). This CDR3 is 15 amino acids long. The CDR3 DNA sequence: TGTGCCAGCACAAAACAGGGGGCAGGCAATCAGCCCCAGCATTTT. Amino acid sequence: CASTKQGAGNQPQHF.

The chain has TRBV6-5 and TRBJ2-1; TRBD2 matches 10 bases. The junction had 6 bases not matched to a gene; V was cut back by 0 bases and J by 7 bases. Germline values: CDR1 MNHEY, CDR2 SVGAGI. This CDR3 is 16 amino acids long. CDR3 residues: CASSYSAGGARNEQFF. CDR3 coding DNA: TGTGCCAGCAGTTACTCAGCGGGGGGGGCACGGAATGAGCAGTTCTTC.